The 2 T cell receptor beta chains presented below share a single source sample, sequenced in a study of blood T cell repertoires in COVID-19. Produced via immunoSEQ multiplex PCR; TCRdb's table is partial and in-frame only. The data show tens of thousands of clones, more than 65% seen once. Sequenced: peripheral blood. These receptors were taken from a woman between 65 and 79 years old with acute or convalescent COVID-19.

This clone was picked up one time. This CDR3 reads CASSEAVSGTRETQYF. The CDR3 nucleotides are TGTGCCAGCAGTGAAGCAGTTAGCGGTACCCGGGAGACCCAGTACTTC. This sequence joins TRBV2 and TRBJ2-5; D may be TRBD2 (6 bases). V was shortened by 0 bases and J by 5 bases, with 16 bases between the two germline ends. The CDR3 is 16 amino acids. Germline lookup yields CDR1 SNHLY and CDR2 FYNNEI.

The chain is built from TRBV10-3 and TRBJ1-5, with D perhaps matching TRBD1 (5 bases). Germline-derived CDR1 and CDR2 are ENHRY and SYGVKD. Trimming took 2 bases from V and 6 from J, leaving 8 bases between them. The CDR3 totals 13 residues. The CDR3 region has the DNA TGTGCCATCAGTGAGAGGGGCGGTCAGCCCCAGCATTTT. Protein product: CAISERGGQPQHF.